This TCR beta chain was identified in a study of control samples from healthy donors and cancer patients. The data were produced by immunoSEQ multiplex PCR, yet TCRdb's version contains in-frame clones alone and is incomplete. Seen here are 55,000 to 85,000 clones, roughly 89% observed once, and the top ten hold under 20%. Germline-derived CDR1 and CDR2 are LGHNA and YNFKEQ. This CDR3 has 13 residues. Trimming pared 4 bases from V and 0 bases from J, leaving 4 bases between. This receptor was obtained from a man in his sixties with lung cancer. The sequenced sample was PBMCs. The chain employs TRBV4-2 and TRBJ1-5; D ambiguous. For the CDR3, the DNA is TGTGCCAGCAGCCCAAATAGCAATCAGCCCCAGCATTTT. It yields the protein CASSPNSNQPQHF.